Here is one TCR beta chain with its context. Investigators took RNA and DNA out together from about 19-30 mg of unsorted bulk tissue. The sample comes from a study of tumor-infiltrating lymphocytes in primary liver carcinoma. Using a constant-region primer together with ProtoScript II reverse transcriptase, TCR beta cDNA was made from 500 ng of total RNA. Each TCR beta library was derived from three nested multiplex PCR rounds that employed slightly modified ARM-PCR. TCRdb independently ran MiXCR on the multiplex PCR reads; one entry per CDR3 protein. The repertoire has approximately 47,000 distinct CDR3 sequences, 70% to 75% of them found once; the top ten carry more than 25%. Sequenced: liver tumor tissue from sampling region 3. Subset noted: tumor region T3, left-lateral pole. This TCR came from a middle-aged man with primary liver carcinoma and hepatitis B virus infection.

CDR3 in amino acids: CASSLGLARGCQETQYF. For the CDR3, the DNA is TGTGCCAGCAGCTTGGGGCTAGCGAGAGGTTGCCAAGAGACCCAGTACTTC. The chain recombines TRBV5-5 with TRBJ2-5; D perhaps matches TRBD2 (6 bases). Germline V gene lookup returns CDR1 SGHKS and CDR2 YYEKEE (reference sequence). The CDR3 covers 17 residues. The V and J ends lost 0 bases and 1 base respectively, with 16 bases between them.